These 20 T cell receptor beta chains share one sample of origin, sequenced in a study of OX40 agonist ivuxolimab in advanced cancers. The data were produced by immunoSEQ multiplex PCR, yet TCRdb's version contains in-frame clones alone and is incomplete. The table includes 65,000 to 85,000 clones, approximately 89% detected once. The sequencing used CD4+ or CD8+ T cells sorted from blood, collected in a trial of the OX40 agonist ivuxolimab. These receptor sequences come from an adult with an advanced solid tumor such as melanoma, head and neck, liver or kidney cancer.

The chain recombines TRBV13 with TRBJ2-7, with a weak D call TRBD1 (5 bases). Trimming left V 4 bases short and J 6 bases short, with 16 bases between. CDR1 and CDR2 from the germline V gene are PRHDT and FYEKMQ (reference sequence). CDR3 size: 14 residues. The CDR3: CASSSQGPLAEQYF. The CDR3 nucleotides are TGTGCCAGCAGCTCTCAGGGCCCCCTCGCCGAGCAGTACTTC. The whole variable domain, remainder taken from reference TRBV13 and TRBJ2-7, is AAGVIQSPRHLIKEKRETATLKCYPIPRHDTVYWYQQGPGQDPQFLISFYEKMQSDKGSIPDRFSAQQFSDYHSELNMSSLELGDSALYFCASSSQGPLAEQYFGPGTRLTVT.

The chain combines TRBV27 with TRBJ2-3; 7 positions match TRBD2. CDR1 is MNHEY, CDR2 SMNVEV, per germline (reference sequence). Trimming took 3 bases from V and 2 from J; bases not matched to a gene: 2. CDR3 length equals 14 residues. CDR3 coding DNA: TGTGCCAGCAGTTTTGCGGGAGCCACAGATACGCAGTATTTT. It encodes CASSFAGATDTQYF.

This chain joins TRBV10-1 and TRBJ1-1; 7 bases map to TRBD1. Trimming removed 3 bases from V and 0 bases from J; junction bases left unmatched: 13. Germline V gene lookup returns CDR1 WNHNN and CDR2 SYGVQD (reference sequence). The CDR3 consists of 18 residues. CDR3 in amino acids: CASSEGVGTAGMNTEAFF. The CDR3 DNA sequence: TGCGCCAGCAGTGAAGGGGTCGGGACAGCGGGTATGAACACTGAAGCTTTCTTT.

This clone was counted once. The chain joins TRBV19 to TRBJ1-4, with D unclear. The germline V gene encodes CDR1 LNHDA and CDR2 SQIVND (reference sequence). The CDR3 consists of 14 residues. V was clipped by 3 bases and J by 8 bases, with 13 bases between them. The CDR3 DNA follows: TGTGCCAGTAGTATCATCAGTTCGGGGGAAAAACTGTTTTTT. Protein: CASSIISSGEKLFF.

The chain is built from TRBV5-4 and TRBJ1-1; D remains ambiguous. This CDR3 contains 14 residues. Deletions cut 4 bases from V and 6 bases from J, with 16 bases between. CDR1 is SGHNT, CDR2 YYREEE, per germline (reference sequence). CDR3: CASSHSVGRSEAFF. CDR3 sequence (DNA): TGTGCCAGCAGCCATTCCGTGGGAAGGTCTGAAGCTTTCTTT.

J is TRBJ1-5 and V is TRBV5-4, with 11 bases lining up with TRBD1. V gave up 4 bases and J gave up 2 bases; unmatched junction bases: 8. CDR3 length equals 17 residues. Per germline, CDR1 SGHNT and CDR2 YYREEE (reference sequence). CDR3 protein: CASSAGTGGRGNQPQHF. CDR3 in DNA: TGTGCCAGCAGCGCCGGGACAGGGGGTCGCGGCAATCAGCCCCAGCATTTT.

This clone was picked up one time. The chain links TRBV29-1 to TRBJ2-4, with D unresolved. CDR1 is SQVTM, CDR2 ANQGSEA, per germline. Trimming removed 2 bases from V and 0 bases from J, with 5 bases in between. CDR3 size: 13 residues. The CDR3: CSVELSAKNIQYF. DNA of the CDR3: TGCAGCGTTGAATTATCAGCCAAAAACATTCAGTACTTC.

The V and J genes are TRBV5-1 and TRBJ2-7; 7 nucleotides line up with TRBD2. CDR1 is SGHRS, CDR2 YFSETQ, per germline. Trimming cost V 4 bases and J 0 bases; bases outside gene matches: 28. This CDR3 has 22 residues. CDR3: CASSASPDGKGLLASGSYEQYF. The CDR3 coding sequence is TGCGCCAGCAGCGCGAGTCCGGACGGAAAGGGCCTACTAGCGAGCGGCTCCTACGAGCAGTACTTC. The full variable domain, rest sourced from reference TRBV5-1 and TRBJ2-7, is KAGVTQTPRYLIKTRGQQVTLSCSPISGHRSVSWYQQTPGQGLQFLFEYFSETQRNKGNFPGRFSGRQFSNSRSEMNVSTLELGDSALYLCASSASPDGKGLLASGSYEQYFGPGTRLTVT.

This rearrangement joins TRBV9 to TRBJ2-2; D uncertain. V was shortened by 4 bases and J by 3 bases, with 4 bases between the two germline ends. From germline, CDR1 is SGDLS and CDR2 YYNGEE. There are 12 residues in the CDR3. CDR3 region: CASSTYTGELFF. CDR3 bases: TGTGCCAGCAGCACTTACACCGGGGAGCTGTTTTTT.

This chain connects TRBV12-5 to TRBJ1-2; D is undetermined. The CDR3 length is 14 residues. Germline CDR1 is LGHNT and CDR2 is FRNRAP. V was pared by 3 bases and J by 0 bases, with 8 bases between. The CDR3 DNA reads TGTGCTAGTGGTTTTGACGGAGCTAACTATGGCTACACCTTC. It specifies CASGFDGANYGYTF.

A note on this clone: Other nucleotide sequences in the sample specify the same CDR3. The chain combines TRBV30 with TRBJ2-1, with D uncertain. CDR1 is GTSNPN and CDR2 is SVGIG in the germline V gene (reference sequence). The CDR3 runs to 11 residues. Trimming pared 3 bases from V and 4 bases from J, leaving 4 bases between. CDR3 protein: CAWRPYNEQFF. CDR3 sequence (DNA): TGTGCCTGGAGACCTTACAATGAGCAGTTCTTC.

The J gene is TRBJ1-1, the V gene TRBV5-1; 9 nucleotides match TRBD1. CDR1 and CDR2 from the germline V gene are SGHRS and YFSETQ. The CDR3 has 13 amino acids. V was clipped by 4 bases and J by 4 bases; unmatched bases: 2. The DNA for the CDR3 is TGCGCCAGCAGCAAGGGACAGGGCACTGAAGCTTTCTTT. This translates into CASSKGQGTEAFF. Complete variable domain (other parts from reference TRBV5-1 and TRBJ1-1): KAGVTQTPRYLIKTRGQQVTLSCSPISGHRSVSWYQQTPGQGLQFLFEYFSETQRNKGNFPGRFSGRQFSNSRSEMNVSTLELGDSALYLCASSKGQGTEAFFGQGTRLTVV.

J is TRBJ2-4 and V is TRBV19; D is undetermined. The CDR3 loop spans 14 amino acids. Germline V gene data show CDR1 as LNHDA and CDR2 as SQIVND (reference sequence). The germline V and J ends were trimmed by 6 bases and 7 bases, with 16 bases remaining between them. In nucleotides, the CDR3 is TGTGCCAGTAGCCCCCCTTCGATCGGGAACATTCAGTACTTC. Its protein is CASSPPSIGNIQYF.

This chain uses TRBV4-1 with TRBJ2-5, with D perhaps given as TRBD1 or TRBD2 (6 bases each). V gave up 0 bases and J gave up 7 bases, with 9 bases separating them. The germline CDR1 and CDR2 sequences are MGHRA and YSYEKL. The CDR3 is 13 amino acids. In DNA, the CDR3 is TGCGCCAGCAGCCAAGAACAGGGAGGGACCCAGTACTTC. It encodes CASSQEQGGTQYF.

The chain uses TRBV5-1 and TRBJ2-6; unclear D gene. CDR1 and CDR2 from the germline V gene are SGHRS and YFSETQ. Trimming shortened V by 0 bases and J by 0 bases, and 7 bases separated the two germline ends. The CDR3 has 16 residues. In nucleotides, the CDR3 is TGCGCCAGCAGCTTGGGTTGGAGCTCTGGGGCCAACGTCCTGACTTTC. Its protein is CASSLGWSSGANVLTF.

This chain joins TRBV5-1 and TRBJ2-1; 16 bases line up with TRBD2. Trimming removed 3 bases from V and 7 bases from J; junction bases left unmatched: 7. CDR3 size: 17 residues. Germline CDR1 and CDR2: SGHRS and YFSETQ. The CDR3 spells CASSSGLAGGPGNEQFF. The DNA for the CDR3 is TGCGCCAGCAGCTCGGGACTAGCGGGGGGGCCCGGGAATGAGCAGTTCTTC.

The CDR3 coding sequence is TGTGCCAGCAGCTTGGCCCTAAGCCTAACCGCAATGGGGACCCAGTACTTC. Its protein product is CASSLALSLTAMGTQYF. J is TRBJ2-5 and V is TRBV5-8; D gene uncertain. The CDR3 spans 17 residues. Germline V gene lookup returns CDR1 SGHTS and CDR2 YDEGEE. The ends were cut back, 0 bases at V and 7 bases at J, with 22 bases in the middle.

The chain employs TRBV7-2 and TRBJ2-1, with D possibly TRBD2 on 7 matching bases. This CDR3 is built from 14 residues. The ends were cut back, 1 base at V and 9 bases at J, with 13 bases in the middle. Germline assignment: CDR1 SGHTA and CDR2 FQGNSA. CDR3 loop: CASSLGGGPSEQFF. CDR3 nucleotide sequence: TGTGCCAGCAGCTTAGGGGGGGGGCCCTCTGAGCAGTTCTTC.

The CDR3 spells CASSLTPGGYNEQFF. CDR3 bases: TGTGCCAGCAGCTTAACGCCGGGGGGGTACAATGAGCAGTTCTTC. The chain has TRBV7-3 and TRBJ2-1; 8 bases agree with TRBD2. Per germline, CDR1 SGHTA and CDR2 FQGTGA. The CDR3 consists of 15 residues. The ends lost 0 bases at V and 4 bases at J; junction bases unmatched: 2.

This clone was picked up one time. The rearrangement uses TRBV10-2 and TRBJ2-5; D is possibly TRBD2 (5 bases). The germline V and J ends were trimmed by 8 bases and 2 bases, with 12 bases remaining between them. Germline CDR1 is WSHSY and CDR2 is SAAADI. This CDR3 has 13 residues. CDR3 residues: CASLAGLQETQYF. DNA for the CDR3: TGCGCCAGCTTGGCGGGCTTACAAGAGACCCAGTACTTC.